The rows below give T cell receptor beta chains drawn from one sample of a study of T cell responses to AZD1222 COVID-19 vaccine. Clones were sequenced by immunoSEQ multiplex PCR, and TCRdb holds only the in-frame ones, with some missing. This table holds more than 85,000 clones, around 90% found once. Here the sequenced sample was peripheral blood, taken 28 days after the second AZD1222 dose. The receptors originated from an adult who received the AZD1222 COVID-19 vaccine. Both conserved end residues are part of each CDR3. The order of the fields is J gene, D gene, clone size, V gene, CDR3 protein, CDR3 DNA. A D gene is named only where the DNA matches it firmly. Size values are once, few and many counts, or a class for expanded clones, and some rows have none.

j_gene: TRBJ2-3; d_gene: TRBD1; abundance: .; v_gene: TRBV2; CDR3aa: CARTGTGVNTQYF; CDR3nt: TGTGCCAGAACCGGGACAGGGGTTAATACGCAGTATTTT
j_gene: TRBJ1-5; d_gene: TRBD1; abundance: .; v_gene: TRBV3-1/TRBV3-2; CDR3aa: CASSQGGQGLGQPQHF; CDR3nt: TGTGCCAGCAGCCAAGGTGGACAGGGTCTGGGTCAGCCCCAGCATTTT
j_gene: TRBJ2-5; d_gene: TRBD1; abundance: .; v_gene: TRBV12-3/TRBV12-4; CDR3aa: CASGQGVGETQYF; CDR3nt: TGTGCCAGCGGACAGGGGGTTGGAGAGACCCAGTACTTC
j_gene: TRBJ2-7; d_gene: .; abundance: once; v_gene: TRBV2; CDR3aa: CASSDTISYEQYF; CDR3nt: TGTGCCAGCAGTGACACCATCTCCTACGAGCAGTACTTC
j_gene: TRBJ2-1; d_gene: TRBD2; abundance: .; v_gene: TRBV4-2; CDR3aa: CASSQILLADSYNEQFF; CDR3nt: TGTGCCAGCAGCCAAATCCTACTAGCGGACTCCTACAATGAGCAGTTCTTC
j_gene: TRBJ2-1; d_gene: TRBD1; abundance: .; v_gene: TRBV6-4; CDR3aa: CASSYYGTGGPNEQFF; CDR3nt: TGTGCCAGCAGTTACTACGGGACAGGGGGTCCCAATGAGCAGTTCTTC
j_gene: TRBJ2-1; d_gene: TRBD1; abundance: .; v_gene: TRBV11-3; CDR3aa: CASSLDWDSLSYNEQFF; CDR3nt: TGTGCCAGCAGCTTAGACTGGGACAGCCTCTCCTACAATGAGCAGTTCTTC
j_gene: TRBJ1-2; d_gene: .; abundance: .; v_gene: TRBV4-1; CDR3aa: CASSQDLQVGTIGYTF; CDR3nt: TGCGCCAGCAGCCAAGATCTGCAAGTGGGTACTATTGGCTACACCTTC
j_gene: TRBJ2-7; d_gene: TRBD1; abundance: .; v_gene: TRBV19; CDR3aa: CATGDRVNHEQYF; CDR3nt: TGTGCCACTGGGGACAGGGTAAACCACGAGCAGTACTTC
j_gene: TRBJ2-7; d_gene: .; abundance: .; v_gene: TRBV29-1; CDR3aa: CSVEDQRGYSYEQYF; CDR3nt: TGCAGCGTTGAAGATCAAAGGGGATACTCCTACGAGCAGTACTTC
j_gene: TRBJ2-7; d_gene: .; abundance: .; v_gene: TRBV28; CDR3aa: CASSPGTTDLYEQYF; CDR3nt: TGTGCCAGCAGCCCCGGGACGACGGACCTCTACGAGCAGTACTTC
j_gene: TRBJ2-7; d_gene: TRBD2; abundance: .; v_gene: TRBV5-1; CDR3aa: CASSITSGPSYEQYF; CDR3nt: TGCGCCAGCAGCATTACTAGCGGGCCGTCCTACGAGCAGTACTTC
j_gene: TRBJ1-2; d_gene: .; abundance: .; v_gene: TRBV5-4; CDR3aa: CASSLRGAALFGYTF; CDR3nt: TGTGCCAGCAGCTTGAGAGGTGCAGCCCTCTTTGGCTACACCTTC
j_gene: TRBJ2-1; d_gene: TRBD2; abundance: .; v_gene: TRBV7-2; CDR3aa: CASSLGAGEVNEQFF; CDR3nt: TGTGCCAGCAGCCTGGGAGCGGGAGAGGTAAATGAGCAGTTCTTC
j_gene: TRBJ2-2; d_gene: .; abundance: .; v_gene: TRBV19; CDR3aa: CATTGRLSPGGELFF; CDR3nt: TGTGCCACAACGGGACGACTCTCCCCCGGCGGGGAGCTGTTTTTT
j_gene: TRBJ1-3; d_gene: .; abundance: .; v_gene: TRBV3-1/TRBV3-2; CDR3aa: CASSQGLENTIYF; CDR3nt: TGTGCCAGCAGCCAAGGGCTGGAAAACACCATATATTTT
j_gene: TRBJ1-3; d_gene: .; abundance: .; v_gene: TRBV19; CDR3aa: CASMLDGYSGNTIYF; CDR3nt: TGTGCCAGTATGCTGGACGGTTACTCTGGAAACACCATATATTTT
j_gene: TRBJ1-5; d_gene: TRBD1; abundance: .; v_gene: TRBV11-1; CDR3aa: CASSSGTDKPQHF; CDR3nt: TGTGCCAGCAGCTCGGGGACAGATAAGCCCCAGCATTTT
j_gene: TRBJ2-7; d_gene: .; abundance: .; v_gene: TRBV7-9; CDR3aa: CASSLGQFAEQYF; CDR3nt: TGTGCCAGCAGCTTAGGACAGTTTGCCGAGCAGTACTTC
j_gene: TRBJ1-1; d_gene: .; abundance: .; v_gene: TRBV29-1; CDR3aa: CSVDRDTPEAFF; CDR3nt: TGCAGCGTTGACCGGGACACACCTGAAGCTTTCTTT
j_gene: TRBJ2-1; d_gene: TRBD2; abundance: .; v_gene: TRBV19; CDR3aa: CASSILAERYNEQFF; CDR3nt: TGTGCCAGTAGTATACTAGCGGAACGGTACAATGAGCAGTTCTTC
j_gene: TRBJ1-2; d_gene: TRBD1; abundance: .; v_gene: TRBV7-9; CDR3aa: CASSSIIPGTAF; CDR3nt: TGTGCCAGCAGCTCCATTATTCCGGGGACAGCTTTT
j_gene: TRBJ1-1; d_gene: .; abundance: .; v_gene: TRBV7-8; CDR3aa: CASSAGRANTEAFF; CDR3nt: TGTGCCAGCAGCGCCGGGCGGGCGAACACTGAAGCTTTCTTT
j_gene: TRBJ1-2; d_gene: .; abundance: .; v_gene: TRBV4-1; CDR3aa: CASSQLGLTNYGYTF; CDR3nt: TGCGCCAGCAGCCAACTCGGACTGACTAACTATGGCTACACCTTC
j_gene: TRBJ1-5; d_gene: .; abundance: .; v_gene: TRBV11-2; CDR3aa: CASSLATDQPQHF; CDR3nt: TGTGCCAGCAGCTTAGCTACAGATCAGCCCCAGCATTTT
j_gene: TRBJ1-1; d_gene: .; abundance: .; v_gene: TRBV5-1; CDR3aa: CASSWGATRGDTEAFF; CDR3nt: TGCGCCAGCAGCTGGGGGGCCACCCGAGGCGACACTGAAGCTTTCTTT
j_gene: TRBJ2-5; d_gene: TRBD2; abundance: .; v_gene: TRBV30; CDR3aa: CAWSRGTSGFQETQYF; CDR3nt: TGTGCCTGGAGCCGTGGGACTAGCGGGTTTCAAGAGACCCAGTACTTC
j_gene: TRBJ2-4; d_gene: .; abundance: once; v_gene: TRBV2; CDR3aa: CASSVTGKNIQYF; CDR3nt: TGTGCCAGCAGTGTTACGGGTAAAAACATTCAGTACTTC
j_gene: TRBJ2-7; d_gene: TRBD1; abundance: .; v_gene: TRBV5-8; CDR3aa: CASSSGQGVSGEQYF; CDR3nt: TGTGCCAGCAGCTCGGGGCAGGGGGTCTCCGGCGAGCAGTACTTC
j_gene: TRBJ1-2; d_gene: TRBD1; abundance: .; v_gene: TRBV2; CDR3aa: CASSETRDSLTYGYTF; CDR3nt: TGTGCCAGCAGTGAAACCCGGGACAGCCTGACCTATGGCTACACCTTC
j_gene: TRBJ2-5; d_gene: TRBD1; abundance: .; v_gene: TRBV5-1; CDR3aa: CASSPDRVQETQYF; CDR3nt: TGCGCCAGCAGCCCGGACAGGGTTCAAGAGACCCAGTACTTC
j_gene: TRBJ2-2; d_gene: .; abundance: .; v_gene: TRBV5-1; CDR3aa: CASSSGTPNTGELFF; CDR3nt: TGCGCCAGCAGCTCCGGGACTCCTAACACCGGGGAGCTGTTTTTT
j_gene: TRBJ2-3; d_gene: TRBD2; abundance: .; v_gene: TRBV5-1; CDR3aa: CASSLVGGAKTDTQYF; CDR3nt: TGCGCCAGCAGCTTGGTCGGGGGGGCCAAGACAGATACGCAGTATTTT
j_gene: TRBJ2-1; d_gene: .; abundance: .; v_gene: TRBV11-3; CDR3aa: CASSSPREGGRYNEQFF; CDR3nt: TGTGCCAGCAGCTCCCCCAGGGAGGGGGGCCGTTACAATGAGCAGTTCTTC
j_gene: TRBJ1-4; d_gene: .; abundance: .; v_gene: TRBV2; CDR3aa: CASQGAVVTNEKLFF; CDR3nt: TGTGCCAGCCAGGGAGCGGTGGTAACTAATGAAAAACTGTTTTTT
j_gene: TRBJ1-6; d_gene: TRBD1; abundance: few; v_gene: TRBV5-4; CDR3aa: CASSQNRGLRSPLHF; CDR3nt: TGTGCCAGCAGCCAGAACAGGGGACTTCGTTCACCCCTCCACTTT
j_gene: TRBJ2-3; d_gene: TRBD2; abundance: .; v_gene: TRBV4-2; CDR3aa: CASSQARTSGVADTQYF; CDR3nt: TGTGCCAGCAGCCAAGCCCGGACTAGCGGGGTCGCAGATACGCAGTATTTT
j_gene: TRBJ1-2; d_gene: .; abundance: .; v_gene: TRBV10-3; CDR3aa: CAISNPAGEIYGYTF; CDR3nt: TGTGCCATCAGTAACCCCGCGGGGGAAATCTATGGCTACACCTTC
j_gene: TRBJ1-1; d_gene: TRBD1; abundance: .; v_gene: TRBV10-3; CDR3aa: CATDRDESGAEAFF; CDR3nt: TGTGCCACCGACAGGGACGAGTCGGGCGCTGAAGCTTTCTTT
j_gene: TRBJ2-5; d_gene: TRBD1; abundance: .; v_gene: TRBV28; CDR3aa: CASSITGVGETQYF; CDR3nt: TGTGCCAGCAGTATCACAGGGGTCGGGGAGACCCAGTACTTC